These T cell receptor beta chains were read from a single sample in a study of blood T cell repertoires in COVID-19. Measured with immunoSEQ multiplex PCR; TCRdb has only the in-frame clones, and not every one. The table has under 200,000 clones, 88% seen once; the top ten hold 20% to 30%. The sequenced sample consisted of peripheral blood. The source of these receptors is a man between 60 and 70 years old with acute or convalescent COVID-19. Each CDR3 is given with its conserved first and last residue. Fields, in order: CDR3 length, V gene, D gene, J gene, clone size, CDR3 DNA, CDR3 protein. A D gene is named only where the DNA matches it firmly. For some rows the clone size is stated as once, few or many, or as a class when expanded; others skip it.

>13|TRBV5-4|TRBD1|TRBJ2-7|-
TGTGCCAGCAGCGGGACAGTCTCCTACGAGCAGTACTTC
CASSGTVSYEQYF
>17|TRBV30|TRBD1|TRBJ2-3|-
TGTGCCTGGAGTGGACCATCAGGGGGCGCGGAGACAGATACGCAGTATTTT
CAWSGPSGGAETDTQYF
>15|TRBV10-3|-|TRBJ1-4|-
TGTGCCATCAGTGAGTCCGGGGCGGGAAATGAAAAACTGTTTTTT
CAISESGAGNEKLFF
>18|TRBV7-9|TRBD2|TRBJ2-5|-
TGTGCCAGCAGCTTATTCGTGACTAGCGGGGGGGCCTCGAAGACCCAGTACTTC
CASSLFVTSGGASKTQYF
>15|TRBV4-1|TRBD2|TRBJ2-7|-
TGCGCCAGCAGCCCCTCCCGTCTTGGGAGGGACGAGCAGTACTTC
CASSPSRLGRDEQYF
>11|TRBV7-9|TRBD1|TRBJ2-3|-
TGTGCCAGCAGCCCCCGGGACAGGGTGTATTTT
CASSPRDRVYF
>11|TRBV29-1|-|TRBJ2-3|-
TGCAGCGGGGGGCAGGGATATACGCAGTATTTT
CSGGQGYTQYF
>14|TRBV5-6|TRBD1|TRBJ2-7|-
TGTGCCAGCAGCCCGGGGACAGGAGTCTACGAGCAGTACTTC
CASSPGTGVYEQYF
>12|TRBV6-5|-|TRBJ2-7|-
TGTGCCAGCAGTTACAGGGGAATCGGGCAGTACTTC
CASSYRGIGQYF
>16|TRBV5-8|-|TRBJ1-4|-
TGTGCCAGCAGCCAGGGTGACGGCAGCCATAATGAAAAACTGTTTTTT
CASSQGDGSHNEKLFF
>16|TRBV7-3|TRBD2|TRBJ2-1|-
TGTGCCAGCAGCAAGACGGTGGCGGGAGGGAACAATGAGCAGTTCTTC
CASSKTVAGGNNEQFF
>13|TRBV30|-|TRBJ2-5|few
TGTGCCTGGAGTCTTCAGGGAGGAGAGACCCAGTACTTC
CAWSLQGGETQYF
>16|TRBV18|TRBD1|TRBJ2-3|-
TGTGCCAGCTCACCCGGGACAGGGGGAAGGATAGATACGCAGTATTTT
CASSPGTGGRIDTQYF
>12|TRBV7-9|-|TRBJ1-1|-
TGTGCGAGCGGAGGGCGGAACACTGAAGCTTTCTTT
CASGGRNTEAFF
>17|TRBV4-3|TRBD2|TRBJ2-3|-
TGCGCCAGCAGCCAAGCCGGGGGGTCCCCGAGGAGAGATACGCAGTATTTT
CASSQAGGSPRRDTQYF
>14|TRBV6-6|-|TRBJ1-2|-
TGTGCCAGCAGTTACGGCGCAGGGTCAGGAGGCTACACCTTC
CASSYGAGSGGYTF
>15|TRBV21-1|-|TRBJ1-2|-
TGTGCCAGCAGCAAAAGGGGGAGGGAAAACTATGGCTACACCTTC
CASSKRGRENYGYTF